The 10 T cell receptor beta chains presented below share a single source sample, sequenced in a study of identical twins listed by TCRdb under 2016. Preparation of the library involved 5' RACE. For sequencing, an Illumina HiSeq 2000 was employed. TCRdb cleaned the public reads at Q25 with fastp, built clones with MiXCR and kept in-frame beta chains. Duplicate CDR3 protein sequences are folded into a single record with the most common DNA and genes. The table for this sample lists 1.5 million or so distinct CDR3 sequences; about 32% of them were counted only once. The top ten hold around 0.3% of the sample. Sequencing was carried out using cord blood. The origin of the receptors is a newborn girl in good health.

This rearrangement joins TRBV7-2 to TRBJ2-3; D is unresolved. From germline, CDR1 is SGHTA and CDR2 FQGNSA. CDR3 size: 15 residues. The germline V and J ends were trimmed by 5 bases and 2 bases, with 14 bases remaining between them. CDR3 in amino acids: CASSIVGLPTDTQYF. The CDR3 DNA reads TGTGCCAGCAGCATAGTTGGCTTACCCACAGATACGCAGTATTTT.

The chain carries TRBV2 and TRBJ2-2, with 7 positions matching TRBD2. Germline V gene data show CDR1 as SNHLY and CDR2 as FYNNEI. V was clipped by 9 bases and J by 3 bases; unmatched bases: 7. This CDR3 has 14 residues. The CDR3 spells CARRRGRDTGELFF. CDR3 sequence (DNA): TGTGCCAGGAGACGGGGGAGGGACACCGGGGAGCTGTTTTTT.

This clonotype was seen only a few times. This chain joins TRBV9 and TRBJ2-3; D is ambiguous. The CDR3 contains 15 residues. Trimming left V 0 bases short and J 6 bases short, with 14 bases between. The germline V gene encodes CDR1 SGDLS and CDR2 YYNGEE. The CDR3 loop reads CASSVVDLAWDTQYF. CDR3 DNA sequence: TGTGCCAGCAGCGTAGTAGACTTAGCTTGGGATACGCAGTATTTT.

A few counts support this clonotype. V is TRBV27 and J is TRBJ2-7; 10 nucleotides align to TRBD2. The V and J ends lost 6 bases and 5 bases, in that order; junction bases with no gene match: 7. The CDR3 spans 14 residues. Looked up from germline, CDR1 is MNHEY and CDR2 is SMNVEV (reference sequence). The CDR3: CASRGTSDKNEQYF. The CDR3 nucleotides read TGTGCCAGCAGGGGGACTAGCGACAAAAACGAGCAGTACTTC.

This clonotype was counted between two and nine times. The chain carries TRBV14 and TRBJ1-2; no definite D call. The CDR3 extends over 14 amino acids. Deletions cut 3 bases from V and 5 bases from J, with 13 bases between. The germline CDR1 and CDR2 sequences are SGHDN and FVKESK. CDR3 sequence reads: CASSQALVDYGYTF. CDR3 coding DNA: TGTGCCAGCAGCCAGGCCCTGGTGGATTATGGCTACACCTTC.

Only a few counts were recorded for this clonotype. This chain connects TRBV20-1 to TRBJ2-7, with 10 bases that match TRBD2. Germline loops: CDR1 DFQATT, CDR2 SNEGSKA (reference sequence). The CDR3 has 14 residues. V was clipped by 3 bases and J by 2 bases; unmatched bases: 4. CDR3 sequence reads: CSARIAGGPYEQYF. In DNA, the CDR3 is TGCAGTGCTAGGATAGCGGGGGGACCCTACGAGCAGTACTTC.

This clonotype appeared many times. This chain connects TRBV3-1 to TRBJ1-6; D is undetermined. CDR3 length: 15 amino acids. Deletions cut 2 bases from V and 0 bases from J, with 5 bases between. CDR1 is LGHDT and CDR2 is YNNKEL in the germline V gene (reference sequence). The CDR3 reads CASSQQSSYNSPLHF. In nucleotides, the CDR3 is TGTGCCAGCAGCCAACAGAGCTCCTATAATTCACCCCTCCACTTT.

This clonotype was seen only a few times. V usage is TRBV27 and J usage is TRBJ1-2; TRBD1 matches 9 bases. V shed 4 bases, J shed 0 bases, and the junction held 3 bases outside the gene matches. This CDR3 comprises 15 residues. CDR1 is MNHEY and CDR2 is SMNVEV in the germline V gene (reference sequence). The CDR3: CASSYTGGANYGYTF. The CDR3 bases are TGTGCCAGCAGTTACACAGGGGGCGCTAACTATGGCTACACCTTC.

This clonotype was seen many times. A read error may produce the germline difference seen at one junction end. This chain connects TRBV5-1 to TRBJ1-4; 8 positions agree with TRBD1. CDR1 and CDR2 (germline): SGHRS, YFSETQ. The CDR3 spans 12 residues. The CDR3, as DNA: TGTGCCAGCAGTTGGACAGGGGAAAAACTGTTTTTT. It yields the protein CASSWTGEKLFF.

The V gene is TRBV20-1, the J gene TRBJ2-4; D assignment may be TRBD1 or TRBD2 (5 bases each). The CDR3 consists of 15 residues. V was trimmed by 3 bases and J by 0 bases, leaving 12 bases between them. Looked up from germline, CDR1 is DFQATT and CDR2 is SNEGSKA (reference sequence). CDR3: CSASASGLAKNIQYF. The CDR3 DNA reads as TGCAGTGCTAGCGCCTCGGGGCTAGCCAAAAACATTCAGTACTTC.